The 32 T cell receptor beta chains reported below all come from one sample, sequenced in a study of blood T cell repertoires in COVID-19. The data were produced by immunoSEQ multiplex PCR, yet TCRdb's version contains in-frame clones alone and is incomplete. Of 90,000 to 95,000 clones listed, 80% to 90% are singletons. Specimen: peripheral blood. The receptors were sampled from a woman between 65 and 79 years old with acute or convalescent COVID-19.

The V and J genes are TRBV9 and TRBJ2-1, with a tentative D call TRBD1 (6 bases). This CDR3 region has 13 residues. V was shortened by 0 bases and J by 6 bases, with 7 bases between the two germline ends. Germline CDR1 SGDLS, CDR2 YYNGEE. The CDR3 spells CASSVAGVNEQFF. DNA for the CDR3: TGTGCCAGCAGCGTAGCAGGGGTCAATGAGCAGTTCTTC.

The J gene is TRBJ2-3, the V gene TRBV5-1; possible D gene TRBD2, 6 bases. The CDR3 contains 15 residues. CDR1 is SGHRS and CDR2 is YFSETQ in the germline V gene. V lost 0 bases, J lost 0 bases, and 8 bases lay in between. The CDR3 DNA reads as TGCGCCAGCAGCTTGGATGGGAGGAGCACAGATACGCAGTATTTT. Translated: CASSLDGRSTDTQYF.

The chain is built from TRBV11-2 and TRBJ1-5; D call uncertain. The CDR3 has 19 amino acids. V was pared by 4 bases and J by 3 bases, with 25 bases between. Germline assignment: CDR1 SGHAT and CDR2 FQNNGV. The CDR3 coding sequence is TGTGCCAGCAGCTCCGGGAAATTATCCACGACGGAGAACAATCAGCCCCAGCATTTT. Its protein product is CASSSGKLSTTENNQPQHF.

V and J are TRBV20-1 and TRBJ2-3; a weak D match, TRBD2 (6 bases). The CDR3 extends over 17 amino acids. V lost 3 bases and J lost 2, with 21 bases in between. CDR1 is DFQATT, CDR2 SNEGSKA, per germline (reference sequence). Here the CDR3 DNA reads TGCAGTGCTAGTGACGGAGGGGCACTCTTCTACACAGATACGCAGTATTTT. Amino acids: CSASDGGALFYTDTQYF.

The V and J genes are TRBV9 and TRBJ1-1; weak D call: TRBD1 (6 bases). Germline lookup yields CDR1 SGDLS and CDR2 YYNGEE. The V and J ends lost 3 bases and 4 bases respectively, with 16 bases between them. The CDR3 extends over 15 amino acids. The CDR3 bases are TGTGCCAGCAGCGCTTACGGGGGGGCGAGCACTGAAGCTTTCTTT. Encoded protein: CASSAYGGASTEAFF.

This sequence joins TRBV5-1 and TRBJ1-4, with D tentatively TRBD1 (6 bases). Trimming took off 6 bases at V and 2 bases at J, with 8 bases between the two ends. Germline V lookup: CDR1 SGHRS, CDR2 YFSETQ. This CDR3 spans 13 amino acids. DNA for the CDR3: TGCGCCAGCACCCAGGGGACTAATGAAAAACTGTTTTTT. Protein product: CASTQGTNEKLFF.

The V gene is TRBV2, the J gene TRBJ1-6; D is unresolved. The CDR3 spans 14 residues. Trimming took off 7 bases at V and 5 bases at J, with 12 bases between the two ends. Germline loops: CDR1 SNHLY, CDR2 FYNNEI. In nucleotides, the CDR3 is TGTGCCAGCAACCAACTGGTGGATAATTCACCCCTCCACTTT. Translated: CASNQLVDNSPLHF.

The chain employs TRBV14 and TRBJ1-1; D perhaps matches TRBD1 (6 bases). Trimming removed 5 bases from V and 1 base from J, with 11 bases in between. Per germline, CDR1 SGHDN and CDR2 FVKESK. The CDR3 length is 14 residues. This CDR3 reads CASSYGQKNTEAFF. CDR3 nucleotides: TGTGCCAGCAGCTATGGACAGAAGAACACTGAAGCTTTCTTT.

The chain employs TRBV12-3 or TRBV12-4 and TRBJ2-3, with TRBD1 identical over 7 bases. The CDR3 length is 13 residues. V trimming: 4 bases; J trimming: 5 bases; junction bases outside the gene matches: 3. The CDR3 nucleotides read TGTGCCAGCAGTTCCCGGACAGGAGATACGCAGTATTTT. Its translation is CASSSRTGDTQYF.

The CDR3 spells CASSSFGTIEAFF. The CDR3 region has the DNA TGTGCCAGCAGCTCATTCGGGACAATCGAAGCTTTCTTT. This chain joins TRBV7-9 and TRBJ1-1, with D tentatively TRBD1 (6 bases). The CDR3 is made up of 13 amino acids. V shed 4 bases and J shed 8 bases, with 14 bases lying between them. Germline V gene lookup returns CDR1 SEHNR and CDR2 FQNEAQ (reference sequence). The full variable domain, with the rest looked up from reference TRBV7-9 and TRBJ1-1, is DTGVSQNPRHKITKRGQNVTFRCDPISEHNRLYWYRQTLGQGPEFLTYFQNEAQLEKSRLLSDRFSAERPKGSFSTLEIQRTEQGDSAMYLCASSSFGTIEAFFGQGTRLTVV.

This chain links TRBV12-3 or TRBV12-4 with TRBJ1-4; TRBD1 is a possible D gene (6 bases). V gave up 6 bases and J gave up 13 bases, with 15 bases separating them. This CDR3 is built from 12 residues. The CDR3: CASSPDRNRLFF. The CDR3 region has the DNA TGTGCCAGCAGCCCCGACAGGAATCGACTGTTTTTT.

The chain carries TRBV2 and TRBJ1-1, with 7 bases that match TRBD1. In germline, CDR1 is SNHLY, CDR2 FYNNEI. J gave up 1 base and V 6 bases, and 5 bases lay outside the gene matches. CDR3 length: 14 residues. The CDR3 loop reads CASRKDRQNTEAFF. The CDR3 region has the DNA TGTGCCAGCAGAAAGGACAGGCAGAACACTGAAGCTTTCTTT.

The V and J genes are TRBV2 and TRBJ2-2; 7 nucleotides align to TRBD1. Germline-derived CDR1 and CDR2 are SNHLY and FYNNEI. With V trimmed by 5 bases and J by 7 bases, 7 bases remained unmatched. CDR3 length: 14 residues. Here the CDR3 reads CASSLGQSFGELFF. For the CDR3, the DNA is TGTGCCAGCAGTCTGGGACAGTCCTTCGGGGAGCTGTTTTTT.

The table lists this clone with a count of one. The rearrangement links TRBV5-4 to TRBJ2-5, with 7 bases matching TRBD1. The V gene end was trimmed by 4 bases and the J gene end by 3 bases; junction bases not matched to a gene: 3. This CDR3 has 13 residues. Germline CDR1 SGHNT, CDR2 YYREEE (reference sequence). As DNA, the CDR3 is TGTGCCAGCAGCCTCGACAGGGAAGAGACCCAGTACTTC. Its protein is CASSLDREETQYF. Using reference TRBV5-4 and TRBJ2-5 for the parts outside the CDR3, the full variable domain is ETGVTQSPTHLIKTRGQQVTLRCSSQSGHNTVSWYQQALGQGPQFIFQYYREEENGRGNFPPRFSGLQFPNYSSELNVNALELDDSALYLCASSLDREETQYFGPGTRLLVL.

This chain joins TRBV3-1 (or the pseudogene TRBV3-2) and TRBJ2-1; 7 nucleotides match TRBD2. Germline CDR1 reads LGHDT; CDR2 reads YNNKEL (reference sequence). Losses at the gene ends were 0 bases for V and 4 bases for J; bases not matched to a gene: 3. The CDR3 loop spans 15 amino acids. The CDR3, as DNA: TGTGCCAGCAGCCAAGAATTGGGGGGGTACAATGAGCAGTTCTTC. Amino acid sequence: CASSQELGGYNEQFF.

The chain links TRBV11-2 to TRBJ1-6; D call uncertain. V dropped 2 bases and J dropped 9 bases, with 8 bases sitting between them. The CDR3 has 13 residues. Germline V lookup: CDR1 SGHAT, CDR2 FQNNGV. The CDR3 spells CASSLYRGSPLHF. The CDR3, as DNA: TGTGCCAGCAGCTTATACCGGGGTTCACCCCTCCACTTT.

A remark on this clone: Its ends do not fully match the called genes, so a read error is possible. The rearrangement links TRBV7-7 to TRBJ2-1; 12 bases align to TRBD1. Germline CDR1 is SSHAT and CDR2 is FNYEAQ (reference sequence). The CDR3 extends over 15 amino acids. In DNA, the CDR3 is TGTGCTAGCAGCCCGGGACAGGGGGCTTCTGGTGAGCAGTTCTTC. Its protein product is CASSPGQGASGEQFF.

The genes are TRBV9 and TRBJ2-3, with TRBD1 identical over 7 bases. Trimming took 4 bases from V and 2 from J; bases not matched to a gene: 10. Germline V gives CDR1 SGDLS, CDR2 YYNGEE. CDR3 size: 16 residues. Written as DNA, the CDR3 is TGTGCCAGCAGCCCACCAGGGGGACACCTCACAGATACGCAGTATTTT. Translating it yields CASSPPGGHLTDTQYF.

This chain links TRBV30 with TRBJ2-3; TRBD1 agrees at 10 bases. Looked up from germline, CDR1 is GTSNPN and CDR2 is SVGIG (reference sequence). The CDR3 covers 15 residues. The ends lost 0 bases at V and 5 bases at J; junction bases unmatched: 5. The CDR3 protein is CAWSVGQGEGDTQYF. CDR3 in DNA: TGTGCCTGGAGTGTAGGACAGGGGGAGGGAGATACGCAGTATTTT.

V and J are TRBV11-2 and TRBJ1-1, with 7 bases that match TRBD1. V lost 5 bases to trimming and J lost 2 bases; unmatched junction nucleotides: 5. Germline values: CDR1 SGHAT, CDR2 FQNNGV. This CDR3 spans 14 amino acids. The CDR3 is CASSRGDRNTEAFF. The DNA of the CDR3 is TGTGCCAGCAGCCGAGGGGACAGAAACACTGAAGCTTTCTTT.

The chain joins TRBV15 to TRBJ2-1, with D unclear. The CDR3 extends over 15 amino acids. Trimming took 0 bases from V and 7 from J, leaving 13 bases between them. The germline V gene has CDR1 LNHNV and CDR2 YYDKDF (reference sequence). In DNA, the CDR3 is TGTGCCACCAGCAGAGATCTAGACGTTGGAAATGAGCAGTTCTTC. This gives the protein CATSRDLDVGNEQFF.

The chain employs TRBV28 and TRBJ1-5; D remains ambiguous. The length of the CDR3 is 13 residues. V was trimmed by 7 bases and J by 5 bases, leaving 12 bases between them. Germline assignment: CDR1 MDHEN and CDR2 SYDVKM. CDR3 loop: CASTQYSYQPQHF. Here the CDR3 DNA reads TGTGCCAGCACCCAATACAGTTATCAGCCCCAGCATTTT.

This chain links TRBV12-5 with TRBJ2-2; TRBD1 matches at 9 bases. The CDR3 is 14 amino acids. Germline lookup yields CDR1 LGHNT and CDR2 FRNRAP. V was clipped by 6 bases and J by 5 bases; unmatched bases: 4. The DNA for the CDR3 is TGTGCTAGTGGCCGGGGACAGGGTACCGGGGAGCTGTTTTTT. It translates to CASGRGQGTGELFF.

DNA for the CDR3: TGTGCCAGCAGGCTTAGCGGGGGGAATTACAATGAGCAGTTCTTC. Encoded protein: CASRLSGGNYNEQFF. V gene TRBV3-1 (or the pseudogene TRBV3-2) combines with J gene TRBJ2-1; 10 bases map to TRBD2. CDR3 length: 15 amino acids. V lost 6 bases to trimming and J lost 4 bases; unmatched junction nucleotides: 6. Looked up from germline, CDR1 is LGHDT and CDR2 is YNNKEL (reference sequence).

V is TRBV10-1 and J is TRBJ2-1; TRBD2 aligns across 8 bases. The CDR3 length is 15 residues. V lost 4 bases to trimming and J lost 3 bases; unmatched junction nucleotides: 5. Germline CDR1 is WNHNN and CDR2 is SYGVQD (reference sequence). CDR3 loop: CASSVFSGNYNEQFF. In DNA, the CDR3 is TGCGCCAGCAGTGTGTTTAGCGGGAACTACAATGAGCAGTTCTTC.

This chain uses TRBV6-5 with TRBJ1-5; a possible D gene is TRBD1 (5 bases). Germline V gene lookup returns CDR1 MNHEY and CDR2 SVGAGI. The CDR3 loop spans 15 amino acids. V dropped 0 bases and J dropped 11 bases, with 17 bases sitting between them. This CDR3 is CASSYSGHPAVSQHF. DNA of the CDR3: TGTGCCAGCAGTTACTCGGGGCATCCCGCTGTGTCCCAGCATTTT.

The CDR3 DNA follows: TGTGCCAGCAGTTTAGGGGGGGGCAATGAGCAGTTCTTC. It translates to CASSLGGGNEQFF. This chain connects TRBV28 to TRBJ2-1, with 7 positions matching TRBD2. This CDR3 spans 13 amino acids. Germline V gives CDR1 MDHEN, CDR2 SYDVKM. J was trimmed by 6 bases and V by 2 bases; bases with no gene match: 1.

This clone was seen only once. The rearrangement joins TRBV11-2 to TRBJ2-3; maybe TRBD1 (6 bases). This CDR3 has 15 residues. Germline V gene sequence: CDR1 SGHAT, CDR2 FQNNGV. V gave up 4 bases and J gave up 2 bases, with 13 bases separating them. The CDR3 here is CASSYGQNPTDTQYF. The CDR3 region has the DNA TGTGCCAGCAGCTATGGACAGAACCCCACAGATACGCAGTATTTT.

This sequence joins TRBV5-1 and TRBJ2-7; D is unclear. CDR1 and CDR2 from the germline V gene are SGHRS and YFSETQ. The CDR3 spans 14 residues. The germline V and J ends were trimmed by 2 bases and 6 bases, with 15 bases remaining between them. CDR3 DNA sequence: TGCGCCAGCAGCTTCCCGGCTACCCCGGGCGAGCAGTACTTC. Residues: CASSFPATPGEQYF.

The chain couples TRBV28 to TRBJ2-7, with 8 positions matching TRBD1. With V trimmed by 4 bases and J by 0 bases, 5 bases remained unmatched. Looked up from germline, CDR1 is MDHEN and CDR2 is SYDVKM. The CDR3 runs 15 residues. The CDR3 is CASSSQGAGSYEQYF. CDR3 in DNA: TGTGCCAGCAGTTCCCAGGGGGCGGGCTCCTACGAGCAGTACTTC.

J is TRBJ1-2 and V is TRBV6-5, with 7 nucleotides matching TRBD1. Germline V gene data show CDR1 as MNHEY and CDR2 as SVGAGI. CDR3 length equals 16 residues. The V and J ends lost 2 bases and 4 bases, in that order; junction bases with no gene match: 10. The CDR3 nucleotides are TGTGCCAGCAGTTACGACGTGGAGGGGACAGTCTATGGCTACACCTTC. Its protein product is CASSYDVEGTVYGYTF.

The J gene is TRBJ2-1, the V gene TRBV12-5; 12 nucleotides align to TRBD2. The CDR3 consists of 16 residues. CDR1 LGHNT and CDR2 FRNRAP come from the germline V gene. J lost 7 bases, V lost 1 base, and 5 bases had no gene match. The CDR3 is CASGLALAGGMNEQFF. In DNA, the CDR3 is TGTGCTAGTGGTTTGGCCCTAGCGGGGGGGATGAATGAGCAGTTCTTC.